These 20 T cell receptor beta chains were sequenced from one sample in a study of radiation and T cells in renal cell carcinoma. The time point was: blood 2 weeks post-SBRT. Described treatment: 15 Gy SBRT to primary tumor, nephrectomy 4 weeks later. TCRdb's copy holds only in-frame clones and misses some; the assay was immunoSEQ multiplex PCR. The data show 60,000 to 65,000 clones, roughly 79% seen once. Sequences were derived from blood, sampled from a patient whose treatment included radiotherapy and nephrectomy. These receptors all stem from a man aged 55 to 70 with renal cell carcinoma.

The chain employs TRBV7-6 and TRBJ2-3; D gene ambiguous. There are 15 residues in the CDR3. Trimming took 2 bases from V and 1 from J, leaving 10 bases between them. Germline loops: CDR1 SGHVS, CDR2 FNYEAQ. The CDR3 coding sequence is TGTGCCAGCAGCTTACCCCTCGGGCGCACAGATACGCAGTATTTT. Translation: CASSLPLGRTDTQYF.

The chain links TRBV30 to TRBJ2-7; 7 nucleotides align to TRBD1. The CDR3 is 13 amino acids. The J segment lost 6 bases and the V segment lost 0 bases, leaving 5 bases of the junction unmatched. The germline CDR1 and CDR2 sequences are GTSNPN and SVGIG (reference sequence). CDR3 protein: CAWSVDRESEQYF. CDR3 coding DNA: TGTGCCTGGAGTGTAGACAGGGAGAGCGAGCAGTACTTC.

The genes are TRBV5-5 and TRBJ2-7; 7 positions agree with TRBD2. This CDR3 spans 15 amino acids. Trimming removed 4 bases from V and 0 bases from J; junction bases left unmatched: 7. CDR1 and CDR2 (germline): SGHKS, YYEKEE (reference sequence). The CDR3 region is CASSVLAESSYEQYV. Written as DNA, the CDR3 is TGTGCCAGCAGCGTGCTAGCGGAGAGCTCCTACGAGCAGTACGTC.

J is TRBJ2-5 and V is TRBV5-6, with 11 nucleotides matching TRBD2. This CDR3 has 16 amino acids. V shed 4 bases, J shed 4 bases, and the junction held 9 bases outside the gene matches. Germline-derived CDR1 and CDR2 are SGHDT and YYEEEE. The CDR3 protein is CASSLQTSGIRETQYF. In DNA form, the CDR3 reads TGTGCCAGCAGCCTCCAGACTAGCGGGATAAGAGAGACCCAGTACTTC.

The rearrangement joins TRBV29-1 to TRBJ2-2; D is ambiguous. Deletions cut 4 bases from V and 5 bases from J, with 14 bases between. Germline CDR1 is SQVTM and CDR2 is ANQGSEA. CDR3 length equals 14 residues. DNA for the CDR3: TGCAGCGTTGTCAGCGCCTCAAGGACCGGGGAGCTGTTTTTT. Translated: CSVVSASRTGELFF.

This clone occurred once. V and J are TRBV7-2 and TRBJ1-1; D may be TRBD1 (5 bases). Germline V lookup: CDR1 SGHTA, CDR2 FQGNSA. The CDR3 extends over 14 amino acids. V was pared by 6 bases and J by 3 bases, with 14 bases between. In nucleotides, the CDR3 is TGTGCCAGCAGACTTTCGGTGGGGGACACTGAAGCTTTCTTT. It translates to CASRLSVGDTEAFF.

The gene calls are TRBV10-3 and TRBJ2-7, with 14 bases fitting TRBD2. J was trimmed by 2 bases and V by 6 bases; bases with no gene match: 6. This CDR3 spans 16 amino acids. Germline CDR1 and CDR2: ENHRY and SYGVKD. The chain's CDR3 is CAISLGLAGGAYEQYF. The CDR3 region has the DNA TGTGCCATCAGCTTAGGACTAGCGGGGGGCGCCTACGAGCAGTACTTC.

This clone has just a few counts. The chain joins TRBV29-1 to TRBJ2-2; 8 bases fit TRBD1. This CDR3 contains 14 residues. Germline CDR1 SQVTM, CDR2 ANQGSEA. V was clipped by 2 bases and J by 7 bases; unmatched bases: 6. This CDR3 is CSVEPDRGGGELFF. The CDR3 DNA is TGCAGCGTTGAACCCGACAGGGGAGGCGGGGAGCTGTTTTTT.

This chain connects TRBV15 to TRBJ1-6; D gene unclear. V lost 0 bases to trimming and J lost 7 bases, with 13 bases between them. CDR1 is LNHNV and CDR2 is YYDKDF in the germline V gene (reference sequence). The CDR3 covers 16 residues. CDR3 in DNA: TGTGCCACCAGCAGAGATCGAGGAGGTGTGAATTCACCCCTCCACTTT. It specifies CATSRDRGGVNSPLHF.

The chain combines TRBV5-1 with TRBJ2-7; D gene ambiguous. V was shortened by 4 bases and J by 3 bases, with 11 bases between the two germline ends. The CDR3 is made up of 13 amino acids. Germline values: CDR1 SGHRS, CDR2 YFSETQ. CDR3 in amino acids: CASSLTQFYEQYF. The CDR3 DNA reads TGCGCCAGCAGCCTCACACAGTTCTACGAGCAGTACTTC. Complete variable domain (other parts from reference TRBV5-1 and TRBJ2-7): KAGVTQTPRYLIKTRGQQVTLSCSPISGHRSVSWYQQTPGQGLQFLFEYFSETQRNKGNFPGRFSGRQFSNSRSEMNVSTLELGDSALYLCASSLTQFYEQYFGPGTRLTVT.

This clone was counted once. The chain carries TRBV4-3 and TRBJ2-7; D perhaps matches TRBD1 (5 bases). In germline, CDR1 is LGHNA, CDR2 YSLEER. This CDR3 comprises 14 residues. V lost 2 bases and J 2 bases, leaving 10 bases between the germline ends. DNA for the CDR3: TGCGCCAGCAGCCAATCGGCCAGGGCCTACGAGCAGTACTTC. Protein sequence: CASSQSARAYEQYF.

J is TRBJ2-7 and V is TRBV9; D might be TRBD1 (6 bases). Germline V gene data show CDR1 as SGDLS and CDR2 as YYNGEE. This CDR3 has 14 amino acids. Between the trimmed V and J ends, which lost 0 bases and 8 bases, there was a span of 15 bases. CDR3 DNA: TGTGCCAGCAGCGTAGAATCAGGGACAAGAAAGCAGTACTTC. Amino acid sequence: CASSVESGTRKQYF.

The chain is built from TRBV2 and TRBJ2-1, with D uncertain. Germline CDR1 SNHLY, CDR2 FYNNEI. The CDR3 consists of 15 residues. V was cut by 5 bases and J by 0 bases, with 11 bases left in between. The CDR3 spells CASSLGGSSYNEQFF. The CDR3 DNA follows: TGTGCCAGCAGTCTCGGTGGAAGCTCCTACAATGAGCAGTTCTTC.

The genes are TRBV10-2 and TRBJ2-1, with D possibly being TRBD1 (6 bases). The CDR3 consists of 13 residues. V lost 6 bases, J lost 9 bases, and 15 bases lay in between. The V gene's germline CDR1 is WSHSY and CDR2 SAAADI. The CDR3 nucleotides are TGCGCCAGCAGGCATAGGAGGACAGTTGAGCAGTTCTTC. The encoded protein is CASRHRRTVEQFF.

J is TRBJ1-3 and V is TRBV7-8; D uncertain. Germline assignment: CDR1 SGHVS and CDR2 FQNEAQ. The CDR3 loop spans 17 amino acids. The V and J ends lost 4 bases and 0 bases respectively, with 16 bases between them. The CDR3 DNA reads as TGTGCCAGCAGCTCCGACTTGATCCCGAGCTCTGGAAACACCATATATTTT. This codes for CASSSDLIPSSGNTIYF.

This clone appeared once. The rearrangement uses TRBV27 and TRBJ1-2; D uncertain. The CDR3 has 13 amino acids. Deletions cut 1 base from V and 0 bases from J, with 3 bases between. Per germline, CDR1 MNHEY and CDR2 SMNVEV (reference sequence). DNA for the CDR3: TGTGCCAGCAGTTTATTCTCTAACTATGGCTACACCTTC. This encodes CASSLFSNYGYTF.

This chain connects TRBV13 to TRBJ2-3, with a weak D call TRBD2 (6 bases). Per germline, CDR1 PRHDT and CDR2 FYEKMQ (reference sequence). The CDR3 sequence is 12 residues long. V lost 5 bases and J lost 7, with 10 bases in between. CDR3 protein: CASSPGGYTQYF. CDR3 sequence (DNA): TGTGCCAGCAGCCCCGGGGGATATACGCAGTATTTT.

The chain carries TRBV7-6 and TRBJ2-3; D is unclear. CDR1 is SGHVS, CDR2 FNYEAQ, per germline. This CDR3 spans 13 amino acids. The V gene lost 5 bases and the J gene lost 6 bases, with 12 bases spanning the gap. The CDR3 coding sequence is TGTGCCAGCAGCCCCGGGCCGTACGATACGCAGTATTTT. It codes for CASSPGPYDTQYF.

J is TRBJ2-3 and V is TRBV10-2; D unresolved. This CDR3 comprises 13 residues. Germline values: CDR1 WSHSY, CDR2 SAAADI. V lost 2 bases, J lost 2 bases, and 5 bases lay in between. CDR3 DNA: TGCGCCAGCAGTGAGCCTTACACAGATACGCAGTATTTT. Amino acid sequence: CASSEPYTDTQYF.

This rearrangement joins TRBV30 to TRBJ1-2; perhaps TRBD1 as D (6 bases). The V end lost 5 bases, the J end lost 7 bases, and 14 bases lay between the germline ends. This CDR3 comprises 12 residues. Germline CDR1 is GTSNPN and CDR2 is SVGIG (reference sequence). CDR3 nucleotide sequence: TGTGCCTGGGATGGCTACAGGGTTGGCTACACCTTC. Amino acids: CAWDGYRVGYTF.